Sequencing of this T cell receptor beta chain was carried out in a study of control samples from healthy donors and cancer patients. The germline V gene encodes CDR1 SGHTA and CDR2 FQGNSA. The CDR3 loop spans 16 amino acids. V dropped 5 bases and J dropped 4 bases, with 20 bases sitting between them. The table came from immunoSEQ multiplex PCR; TCRdb's copy has only in-frame clones and leaves some out. In the table there are roughly 100,000 clones, roughly 92% of which are singletons. This chain uses TRBV7-2 with TRBJ1-1; D ambiguous. The sequenced sample consisted of blood. This TCR was recovered from a human donor in good health. The donor label of this sample is uncertain. DNA of the CDR3: TGTGCCAGCAGCCTAGGACCTAACAGATTAGGCACTGAAGCTTTCTTT. Its protein is CASSLGPNRLGTEAFF.